A selection of T cell receptor beta chains follows, all from one sample in a study of blood T cells in healthy people across ages. MiXCR, run by TCRdb on the 5' RACE reads, gives a single entry per CDR3 protein. The sample contains about 1.4 million distinct CDR3 sequences, around 59% of which appear only once. Sequences were obtained from blood. The source of these receptors is a man in his late teens or twenties in good health. Both conserved end residues are part of each CDR3. A D gene is named only where the DNA matches it firmly. Some rows have no size entry. The others give once, few or many, or a class for an expanded clone.

D gene	V gene	J gene	clone size	CDR3 protein	CDR3 DNA
-	TRBV21-1	TRBJ2-5	-	CASSKTPRDGETQYF	TGTGCCAGCAGCAAGACCCCTAGGGACGGAGAGACCCAGTACTTC
-	TRBV6-5	TRBJ2-3	-	CASSPRPSADTQYF	TGTGCCAGCAGCCCGAGGCCTAGTGCAGATACGCAGTATTTT
TRBD1	TRBV20-1	TRBJ2-1	-	CSPTLPGTGDSSGSPLFSNEQFF	TGCAGTCCAACCCTTCCCGGGACAGGGGACAGTTCGGGATCTCCGCTTTTTAGCAATGAGCAGTTCTTC
-	TRBV6-6	TRBJ2-1	-	CASSPTGKGNEQFF	TGTGCCAGCAGCCCCACAGGAAAGGGCAATGAGCAGTTCTTC
-	TRBV9	TRBJ2-3	-	CASSERAGRDTQYF	TGTGCCAGCAGCGAGAGAGCAGGGAGGGATACGCAGTATTTT
-	TRBV5-5	TRBJ2-7	once	CASSLRAGDPYEQYF	TGTGCCAGCAGCTTAAGGGCAGGGGATCCCTACGAGCAGTACTTC
-	TRBV5-1	TRBJ2-7	-	CASSMLGLGVVTGHEQYF	TGCGCCAGCAGCATGCTCGGGTTAGGCGTGGTGACAGGTCACGAGCAGTACTTC
-	TRBV20-1	TRBJ2-1	few	CSASQQEAFNEQFF	TGCAGTGCTTCCCAGCAGGAAGCGTTCAATGAGCAGTTCTTC
TRBD2	TRBV6-5	TRBJ2-3	-	CASSPGLAGPTDTQYF	TGTGCCAGCAGTCCAGGACTAGCGGGGCCCACAGATACGCAGTATTTT
-	TRBV5-1	TRBJ2-7	-	CASSSPQGVSSYEQYF	TGCGCCAGCAGCTCCCCACAGGGTGTGAGCTCCTACGAGCAGTACTTC
TRBD2	TRBV4-1	TRBJ2-2	-	CASSPPQRGFVAGELFF	TGCGCCAGCAGCCCCCCCCAGCGGGGGTTTGTTGCCGGGGAGCTGTTTTTT
-	TRBV5-5	TRBJ2-5	-	CASSLQGLYERYF	TGTGCCAGCAGCTTGCAGGGTCTCTACGAGCGGTACTTC
TRBD2	TRBV13	TRBJ2-3	-	CASTRYGVAGTDTQYF	TGTGCCAGCACCAGATATGGGGTAGCGGGGACAGATACGCAGTATTTT
-	TRBV7-2	TRBJ2-7	-	CASSLAVGTYEQYF	TGTGCCAGCAGCTTAGCGGTCGGTACCTACGAGCAGTACTTC
TRBD1	TRBV7-9	TRBJ2-1	-	CASSLEGASYNEQFF	TGTGCCAGCAGCTTAGAGGGGGCGTCCTACAATGAGCAGTTCTTC
TRBD2	TRBV11-2	TRBJ2-5	-	CASSLTRTSGRRGGTQYF	TGTGCCAGCAGCCTAACACGGACTAGCGGGAGAAGGGGGGGGACCCAGTACTTC
-	TRBV4-1	TRBJ2-7	-	CASSPGPESSYEQYF	TGCGCCAGCAGCCCGGGACCGGAGAGCTCCTACGAGCAGTACTTC
-	TRBV5-1	TRBJ2-7	few	CACSGWSYEQYF	TGCGCCTGCTCTGGTTGGAGCTACGAGCAGTACTTC
TRBD2	TRBV27	TRBJ2-3	once	CASSSSGTSGSWDTQYF	TGTGCCAGCAGTTCCTCCGGGACTAGCGGGAGTTGGGATACGCAGTATTTT
TRBD2	TRBV2	TRBJ2-3	-	CASSEGLAGGPIGTDTQYF	TGTGCCAGCAGTGAGGGGCTAGCGGGAGGGCCGATTGGCACAGATACGCAGTATTTT
-	TRBV4-1	TRBJ2-1	-	CASSQGALSSYNEQFF	TGCGCCAGCAGCCAAGGGGCCTTGAGCTCCTACAATGAGCAGTTCTTC
-	TRBV5-1	TRBJ1-5	-	CASSRDPPSDSNQPQHF	TGCGCCAGCAGCCGGGACCCCCCAAGCGATAGCAATCAGCCCCAGCATTTT
TRBD2	TRBV3-1	TRBJ2-1	few	CASSQVAGPLSYNEQFF	TGTGCCAGCAGCCAAGTAGCGGGCCCACTCTCCTACAATGAGCAGTTCTTC
-	TRBV15	TRBJ2-1	-	CATSPWGNEQFF	TGTGCCACCAGCCCCTGGGGCAATGAGCAGTTCTTC
-	TRBV5-1	TRBJ1-6	-	CASSSGPGRDNSPLHF	TGTGCCAGCAGCTCCGGCCCCGGTAGGGATAATTCACCCCTCCACTTT
-	TRBV20-1	TRBJ2-3	-	CNPRLALEGDTQYF	TGCAATCCTCGTCTAGCGCTTGAAGGAGATACGCAGTATTTT
TRBD1	TRBV9	TRBJ2-3	-	CASSVTGGSTDTQYF	TGTGCCAGCAGCGTAACAGGGGGGAGCACAGATACGCAGTATTTT
TRBD1	TRBV11-2	TRBJ2-7	-	CASSFEFTGEEQYF	TGTGCCAGCAGCTTCGAATTTACAGGGGAGGAGCAGTACTTC
-	TRBV20-1	TRBJ2-3	-	CSAQARELARDTKYF	TGCAGTGCTCAGGCCAGGGAATTGGCAAGGGATACGAAGTATTTT
-	TRBV27	TRBJ2-3	-	CASSVIGTDTQYF	TGTGCCAGCAGTGTAATAGGCACAGATACGCAGTATTTT
-	TRBV28	TRBJ1-2	-	CASSLGLGGYTF	TGTGCCAGCAGTTTAGGTCTAGGGGGCTACACCTTC
-	TRBV15	TRBJ2-7	-	CATSRDKYEQYF	TGTGCCACCAGCAGGGACAAATACGAGCAGTACTTC
-	TRBV7-9	TRBJ1-2	-	CASSDPLTGYTGTNYGYTF	TGTGCCAGCAGCGACCCATTAACGGGCTACACGGGCACGAACTATGGCTACACCTTC
-	TRBV11-3	TRBJ2-1	once	CASSLDCGLYNEQFF	TGTGCCAGCAGCTTAGATTGCGGACTTTACAATGAGCAGTTCTTC
-	TRBV4-3	TRBJ2-2	-	CASSQDGQLATGELFF	TGCGCCAGCAGCCAAGATGGTCAGTTGGCCACCGGGGAGCTGTTTTTT
TRBD1	TRBV5-1	TRBJ2-3	-	CASSGGQHTDTQYF	TGCGCCAGCAGCGGGGGACAGCACACAGATACGCAGTATTTT
-	TRBV6-1	TRBJ2-7	-	CASSWEADHYEQYF	TGTGCCAGCAGTTGGGAAGCGGATCACTACGAGCAGTACTTC
-	TRBV27	TRBJ2-1	-	CASSQGGAGYNEQFF	TGTGCCAGCAGCCAAGGCGGGGCTGGTTACAATGAGCAGTTCTTC
TRBD2	TRBV29-1	TRBJ2-3	-	CSVSPSRGGATDTQYF	TGCAGCGTGTCCCCATCTCGGGGGGGGGCCACAGATACGCAGTATTTT
-	TRBV29-1	TRBJ2-7	few	CSVGSGGAFYEQYF	TGCAGCGTTGGTTCGGGGGGCGCTTTCTACGAGCAGTACTTC
-	TRBV2	TRBJ2-3	-	CASSEAPAVPSTQYF	TGTGCCAGCAGTGAAGCGCCCGCCGTCCCCAGTACGCAGTATTTT